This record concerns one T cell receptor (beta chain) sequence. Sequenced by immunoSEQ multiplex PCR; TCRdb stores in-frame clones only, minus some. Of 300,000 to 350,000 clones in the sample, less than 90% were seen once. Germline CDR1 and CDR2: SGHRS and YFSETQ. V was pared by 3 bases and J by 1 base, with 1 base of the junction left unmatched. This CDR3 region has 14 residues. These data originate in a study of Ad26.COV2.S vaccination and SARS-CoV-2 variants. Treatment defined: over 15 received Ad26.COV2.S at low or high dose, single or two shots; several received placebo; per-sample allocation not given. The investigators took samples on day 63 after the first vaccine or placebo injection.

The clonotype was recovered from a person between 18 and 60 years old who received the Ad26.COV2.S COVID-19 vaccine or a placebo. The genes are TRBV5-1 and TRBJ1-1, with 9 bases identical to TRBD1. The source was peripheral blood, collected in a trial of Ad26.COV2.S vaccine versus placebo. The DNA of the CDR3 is TGCGCCAGCAGCTCGGACAGGGGGAACACTGAAGCTTTCTTT. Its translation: CASSSDRGNTEAFF.